In its sample, the clone carrying this TCR beta chain was seen once. Its antigen is unknown. This sample stems from a study of vaccination effects on CD4 cells after COVID-19. This CDR3 region has 14 residues. V was clipped by 2 bases and J by 4 bases, with 12 bases between them. CDR1 SGHRS and CDR2 YFSETQ come from the germline V gene. Clones were read by immunoSEQ multiplex PCR, and TCRdb kept only the in-frame ones, dropping some. The repertoire holds about 73,000 clones, with roughly 74% as singletons. General study points: A shortage of convalescent patients and an absence of early post-infection timepoints characterized the study. Healthy vaccinees' vaccine-induced clones included only 1 of 255 cross-reacting with common cold coronaviruses.

Before sequencing, viral peptide pools were used by the ViraFEST assay to expand antigen-specific CD4+ T cells. Following a 10-day culture, CD4+ T cells were purified. Vaccine recipients had no previous SARS-CoV-2 infection; their nucleocapsid antibodies were negative. The culture medium for 2 million or so PBMC per well included approximately 10 IU/ml IL-2 and 8.5 to 10 ug/ml peptides. Cultures received IL-2 medium that replaced half the medium on days 3 and 7. The chain uses TRBV5-1 and TRBJ2-5; TRBD1 is a possible D gene (6 bases). The clonotype was recovered from a human donor who received a COVID-19 vaccine. Sequenced here: CD4+ T cells from PBMCs cultured with HCoV-NL63 spike peptides, sampled before COVID-19 vaccination. Here the CDR3 DNA reads TGCGCCAGCAGCTTTCAGGGGCTCGGAGAGACCCAGTACTTC. This codes for CASSFQGLGETQYF.